The 11 T cell receptor beta chains reported below all come from one sample, sequenced in a study of CD8 T cells in Susac syndrome. The authors reverse transcribed about 0.5 to 1 ug RNA with random hexamers. TCRdb redid the calling of the immunoSEQ multiplex PCR reads with MiXCR, one entry per CDR3 protein. The data hold roughly 200,000 distinct CDR3 sequences, with around 95% observed a single time. The sequenced sample consisted of CD4+ T cells from PBMCs. Receptors were obtained from a human donor with multiple sclerosis.

This chain uses TRBV30 with TRBJ2-1; TRBD2 aligns across 13 bases. V gave up 5 bases and J gave up 5 bases; unmatched junction bases: 9. The germline V gene encodes CDR1 GTSNPN and CDR2 SVGIG (reference sequence). This CDR3 comprises 16 residues. The CDR3 spells CAWVGTSGENDNEQFF. The CDR3 DNA follows: TGTGCCTGGGTCGGGACTAGCGGGGAGAACGACAATGAGCAGTTCTTC.

This sequence joins TRBV28 and TRBJ2-7; 7 bases are shared with TRBD1. The CDR3 is made up of 15 amino acids. CDR1 and CDR2 from the germline V gene are MDHEN and SYDVKM. J lost 6 bases, V lost 5 bases, and 13 bases had no gene match. DNA of the CDR3: TGTGCCAGCAGTGCTCCGACGACAGGGTATTCCGAGCAGTACTTC. Translating gives CASSAPTTGYSEQYF.

The rearrangement uses TRBV19 and TRBJ1-1, with unresolved D. This CDR3 spans 17 amino acids. Trimming removed 5 bases from V and 2 bases from J, with 21 bases in between. The germline V gene encodes CDR1 LNHDA and CDR2 SQIVND (reference sequence). The CDR3 DNA reads TGTGCCAGTAGTCCCTTCGATTTCGGGGAAACCAACACTGAAGCTTTCTTT. Translated: CASSPFDFGETNTEAFF.

The rearrangement links TRBV12-3 or TRBV12-4 to TRBJ1-1, with a tentative D call TRBD1 (6 bases). The V and J ends lost 6 bases and 3 bases respectively, with 8 bases between them. This CDR3 has 12 residues. DNA for the CDR3: TGTGCCAGCAGCCAGGGGCACACTGAAGCTTTCTTT. The encoded protein is CASSQGHTEAFF.

V gene TRBV12-3 or TRBV12-4 combines with J gene TRBJ2-4; D perhaps matches TRBD2 (5 bases). The V and J ends lost 3 bases and 15 bases respectively, with 15 bases between them. This CDR3 has 12 residues. The CDR3 DNA reads as TGTGCCAGCAGTTTGGAGGTACCGAGTCCGTACTTC. Translated: CASSLEVPSPYF.

V usage is TRBV11-2 and J usage is TRBJ2-2; possibly TRBD1 or TRBD2 for D (5 bases each). Germline values: CDR1 SGHAT, CDR2 FQNNGV. Trimming removed 5 bases at V and 2 bases at J, with 18 bases between. The CDR3 covers 17 residues. The CDR3 loop is CASSPRVGRDNTGELFF. DNA for the CDR3: TGTGCCAGCAGCCCCAGGGTCGGAAGGGACAACACCGGGGAGCTGTTTTTT.

The V call is TRBV4-2, the J call TRBJ1-6, with D perhaps TRBD1 (5 bases). The CDR3 extends over 15 amino acids. Germline values: CDR1 LGHNA, CDR2 YNFKEQ. Trimming shortened V by 4 bases and J by 8 bases, and 15 bases separated the two germline ends. CDR3 residues: CASSPDDPGDSPLHF. The CDR3, as DNA: TGTGCCAGCAGCCCGGACGACCCGGGGGATTCACCCCTCCACTTT.

The chain carries TRBV20-1 and TRBJ2-3, with 7 bases lining up with TRBD2. From germline, CDR1 is DFQATT and CDR2 SNEGSKA (reference sequence). The J segment lost 5 bases and the V segment lost 6 bases, leaving 14 bases of the junction unmatched. CDR3 length equals 15 residues. The CDR3 nucleotides read TGCAGTGCCCCTCCCCCTAGCGGACCAAGAGATACGCAGTATTTT. Translated: CSAPPPSGPRDTQYF.

This sequence joins TRBV4-1 and TRBJ2-3, with D maybe TRBD2 (7 bases). V was shortened by 0 bases and J by 0 bases, with 10 bases between the two germline ends. The CDR3 has 16 residues. The germline V gene encodes CDR1 MGHRA and CDR2 YSYEKL. The CDR3 DNA follows: TGCGCCAGCAGCCAAGATCGGGGGGCTAGCACAGATACGCAGTATTTT. It encodes CASSQDRGASTDTQYF.

The genes are TRBV12-3 or TRBV12-4 and TRBJ1-1; the D is unclear. This CDR3 region has 12 residues. V lost 6 bases and J lost 4, with 9 bases in between. The CDR3 nucleotides read TGTGCCAGCAGATCTATGGCCACTGAAGCTTTCTTT. It is translated as CASRSMATEAFF.

V gene TRBV11-2 combines with J gene TRBJ2-4; TRBD2 matches 7 bases. Losses at the gene ends were 5 bases for V and 8 bases for J; bases not matched to a gene: 9. CDR1 is SGHAT, CDR2 FQNNGV, per germline. The CDR3 runs 14 residues. CDR3 protein: CASSPNHREDIQYF. As DNA, the CDR3 is TGTGCCAGCAGCCCCAATCACCGGGAGGACATTCAGTACTTC. The full variable domain, its missing parts supplied by reference TRBV11-2 and TRBJ2-4, is EAGVAQSPRYKIIEKRQSVAFWCNPISGHATLYWYQQILGQGPKLLIQFQNNGVVDDSQLPKDRFSAERLKGVDSTLKIQPAKLEDSAVYLCASSPNHREDIQYFGAGTRLSVL.